This T cell receptor (beta chain) was identified during a study of blood T cell repertoires in COVID-19. Looking at the study overall: Both acute and convalescent COVID-19 samples were obtained from the United States, Italy and Spain. Sources were T cells, B-cell-depleted T cells, or PBMCs; the material itself was cDNA or gDNA.

Comment on this clone: The same CDR3 arises from other DNA sequences in this sample as well.

CDR3 size: 14 residues. V dropped 3 bases and J dropped 4 bases, with 12 bases sitting between them. CDR1 SGHTA and CDR2 FQGNSA come from the germline V gene. Original processing notes: Researchers report that nucleated cell counts were estimated from reference gene primer amplification. Some clones are missing from TCRdb's copy, which holds only in-frame ones; the method was immunoSEQ multiplex PCR. The D gene and trimming were derived from the DNA, and the V and J assignments and clone size from that table. Of nearly 200,000 clones in the sample, nearly 90% were seen once. V usage is TRBV7-2 and J usage is TRBJ1-1; a weak D match, TRBD1 (6 bases). This sequence originates from a woman aged 40 to 55 who had recovered from COVID-19. Sequenced: peripheral blood. The CDR3 loop is CASSLTQGSTEAFF. DNA of the CDR3: TGTGCCAGCAGCTTGACGCAGGGGAGCACTGAAGCTTTCTTT.